This TCR beta chain was profiled in a study of control samples from healthy donors and cancer patients. Trimming removed 5 bases from V and 3 bases from J, with 5 bases in between. The CDR3 is 11 residues long. Germline V CDR1 and CDR2: SGHTA, FQGNSA. The repertoire was sequenced with immunoSEQ multiplex PCR; TCRdb's copy has only in-frame clones and lacks some. Seen here are 4,500 to 6,500 clones, roughly four fifths observed once, and the top ten hold 6% to 9%. The V call is TRBV7-2, the J call TRBJ2-7; D unresolved. The clonotype comes from a female donor with lung cancer. Material: formalin-fixed, paraffin-embedded tissue. The CDR3 region is CASSPNYEQYF. DNA for the CDR3: TGTGCCAGCAGCCCAAACTACGAGCAGTACTTC.